The 8 T cell receptor beta chains below were found in one sample sequenced in a study of neurological immune-mediated disorders. The time point was: technical triplicate 2. Via MiXCR, TCRdb re-called the 5' RACE reads, giving one row per CDR3 protein. Here the sample spans more than 30,000 distinct CDR3 sequences, about 14% being singletons. The sample was CD4+ T cells from blood. The receptors come from a female donor with HTLV-1-associated myelopathy (HAM/TSP).

This clonotype was counted ten times or more. The chain carries TRBV11-2 and TRBJ2-5; a possible D gene is TRBD1 (5 bases). Germline CDR1 SGHAT, CDR2 FQNNGV. The CDR3 runs to 13 residues. V shed 6 bases and J shed 5 bases, with 13 bases lying between them. CDR3 DNA: TGTGCCAGCAGGCAGCTTGGGGCGGAGACCCAGTACTTC. This sequence encodes CASRQLGAETQYF.

V gene TRBV19 combines with J gene TRBJ2-3; D remains ambiguous. V lost 3 bases, J lost 5 bases, and 12 bases lay in between. This CDR3 comprises 14 residues. Germline V gives CDR1 LNHDA, CDR2 SQIVND (reference sequence). The CDR3 DNA sequence: TGTGCCAGTAGTATGAGGTCCTTGGAAGATACGCAGTATTTT. It is translated as CASSMRSLEDTQYF.

This clonotype was seen at least ten times. The CDR3 nucleotides read TGTGCCAGCGCCCACGGGGCCCGCGACGAGCAGTACTTC. Its translation: CASAHGARDEQYF. The V call is TRBV6-5, the J call TRBJ2-7, with D perhaps TRBD1 or TRBD2 (5 bases each). V shed 8 bases and J shed 5 bases, with 16 bases lying between them. CDR1 is MNHEY, CDR2 SVGAGI, per germline. The CDR3 has 13 residues.

This clonotype was counted ten times or more. The chain uses TRBV5-1 and TRBJ2-7; 7 bases map to TRBD1. The germline CDR1 and CDR2 sequences are SGHRS and YFSETQ. CDR3 size: 14 residues. V lost 1 base and J lost 0; bases outside the gene matches: 1. The CDR3 here is CASSLRQGSYEQYF. As DNA, the CDR3 is TGCGCCAGCAGCTTGCGACAGGGCTCCTACGAGCAGTACTTC.

The V and J genes are TRBV12-3 or TRBV12-4 and TRBJ2-7; a weak D match, TRBD1 (6 bases). This CDR3 has 13 residues. With 8 bases removed from V and 2 bases from J, the gap between germline ends came to 13 bases. CDR3 in amino acids: CASSGHVPYEQYF. CDR3 nucleotide sequence: TGTGCCAGCTCGGGACATGTCCCCTACGAGCAGTACTTC.

This clonotype was seen ten or more times. The rearrangement links TRBV5-5 to TRBJ2-6; no firm D call. The CDR3 sequence is 18 residues long. Between the trimmed V and J ends, which lost 0 bases and 4 bases, there was a span of 17 bases. Germline-derived CDR1 and CDR2 are SGHKS and YYEKEE (reference sequence). The CDR3 coding sequence is TGTGCCAGCAGCTTGGAGGATTGGGTAGGGAACGGGGCCAACGTCCTGACTTTC. Translating gives CASSLEDWVGNGANVLTF.

This clonotype was recorded at least ten times. The chain uses TRBV2 and TRBJ1-1; no clear D gene. CDR1 is SNHLY and CDR2 is FYNNEI in the germline V gene. V was trimmed by 9 bases and J by 1 base, leaving 18 bases between them. CDR3 length: 15 residues. The CDR3 coding sequence is TGTGCCAGTATACCGGTGGTGGAGGGGAACACTGAAGCTTTCTTT. It yields the protein CASIPVVEGNTEAFF.

The chain couples TRBV20-1 to TRBJ2-3, with D possibly matching TRBD1 (6 bases). The CDR3 is 14 residues long. CDR1 is DFQATT, CDR2 SNEGSKA, per germline (reference sequence). The V end was cut by 6 bases, the J end by 0 bases, with 13 bases between. The CDR3 reads CSAIWTVSTDTQYF. For the CDR3, the DNA is TGCAGTGCCATCTGGACAGTAAGCACAGATACGCAGTATTTT.